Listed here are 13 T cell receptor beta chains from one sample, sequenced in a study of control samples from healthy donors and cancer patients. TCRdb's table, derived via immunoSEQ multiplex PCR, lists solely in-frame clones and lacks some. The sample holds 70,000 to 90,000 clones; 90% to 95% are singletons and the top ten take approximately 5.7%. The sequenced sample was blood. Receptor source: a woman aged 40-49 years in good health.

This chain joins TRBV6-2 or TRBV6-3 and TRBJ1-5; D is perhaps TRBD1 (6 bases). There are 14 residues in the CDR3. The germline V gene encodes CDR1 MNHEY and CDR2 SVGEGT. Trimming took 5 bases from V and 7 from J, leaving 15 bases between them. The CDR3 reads CASSNREPGQPQHF. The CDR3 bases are TGTGCCAGCAGTAACAGGGAGCCAGGCCAGCCCCAGCATTTT.

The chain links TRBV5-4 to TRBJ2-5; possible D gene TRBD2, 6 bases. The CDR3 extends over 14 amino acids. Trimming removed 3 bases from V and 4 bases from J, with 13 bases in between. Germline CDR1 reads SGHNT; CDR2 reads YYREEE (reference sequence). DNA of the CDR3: TGTGCCAGCAGCTCCCCCATGGGGGGAGAGACCCAGTACTTC. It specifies CASSSPMGGETQYF.

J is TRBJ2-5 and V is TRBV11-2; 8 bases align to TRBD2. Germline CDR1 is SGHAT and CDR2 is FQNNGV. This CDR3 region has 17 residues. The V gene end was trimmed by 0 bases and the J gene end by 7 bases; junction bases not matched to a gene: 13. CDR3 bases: TGTGCCAGCAGCTTAGATATTCCGGGGACTAGTCTGGGGACCCAGTACTTC. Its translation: CASSLDIPGTSLGTQYF.

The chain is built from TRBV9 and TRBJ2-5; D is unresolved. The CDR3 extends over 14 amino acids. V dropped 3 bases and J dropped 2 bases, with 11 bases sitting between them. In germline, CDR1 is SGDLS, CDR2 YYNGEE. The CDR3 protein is CASSAMAGQETQYF. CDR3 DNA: TGTGCCAGCAGCGCAATGGCCGGGCAAGAGACCCAGTACTTC.

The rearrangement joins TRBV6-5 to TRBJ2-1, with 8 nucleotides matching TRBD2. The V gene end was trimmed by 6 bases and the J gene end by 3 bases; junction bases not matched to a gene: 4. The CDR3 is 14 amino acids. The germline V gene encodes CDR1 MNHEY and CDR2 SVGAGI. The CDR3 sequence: CASRWTSSYNEQFF. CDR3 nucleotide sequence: TGTGCCAGCAGATGGACTAGCAGCTACAATGAGCAGTTCTTC.

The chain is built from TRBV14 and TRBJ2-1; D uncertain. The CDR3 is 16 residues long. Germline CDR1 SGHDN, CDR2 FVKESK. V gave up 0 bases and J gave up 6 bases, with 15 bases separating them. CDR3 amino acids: CASSQEPGGHLNEQFF. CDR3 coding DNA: TGTGCCAGCAGCCAAGAGCCAGGCGGTCATCTCAATGAGCAGTTCTTC.

DNA of the CDR3: TGCGCCAGCAGCTTGGGGGGGAGCCCGGTCGGAAACACCATATATTTT. Translation gives CASSLGGSPVGNTIYF. The chain joins TRBV5-1 to TRBJ1-3; possible D gene TRBD1, 5 bases. Trimming took off 0 bases at V and 4 bases at J, with 14 bases between the two ends. Germline V gene lookup returns CDR1 SGHRS and CDR2 YFSETQ. This CDR3 comprises 16 residues. The full variable domain, its missing parts supplied by reference TRBV5-1 and TRBJ1-3, is KAGVTQTPRYLIKTRGQQVTLSCSPISGHRSVSWYQQTPGQGLQFLFEYFSETQRNKGNFPGRFSGRQFSNSRSEMNVSTLELGDSALYLCASSLGGSPVGNTIYFGEGSWLTVV.

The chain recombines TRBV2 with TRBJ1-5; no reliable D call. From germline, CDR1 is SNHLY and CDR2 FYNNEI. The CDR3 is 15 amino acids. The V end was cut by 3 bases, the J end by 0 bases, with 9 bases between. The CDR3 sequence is CASSDGENSNQPQHF. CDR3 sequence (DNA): TGTGCCAGCAGTGATGGGGAGAATAGCAATCAGCCCCAGCATTTT.

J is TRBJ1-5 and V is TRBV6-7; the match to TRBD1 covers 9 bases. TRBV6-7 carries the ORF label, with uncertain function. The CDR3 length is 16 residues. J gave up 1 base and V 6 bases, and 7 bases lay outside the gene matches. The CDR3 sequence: CASSPDGQGSNQPQHF. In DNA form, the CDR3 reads TGTGCCAGCAGCCCAGACGGACAGGGGAGCAATCAGCCCCAGCATTTT.

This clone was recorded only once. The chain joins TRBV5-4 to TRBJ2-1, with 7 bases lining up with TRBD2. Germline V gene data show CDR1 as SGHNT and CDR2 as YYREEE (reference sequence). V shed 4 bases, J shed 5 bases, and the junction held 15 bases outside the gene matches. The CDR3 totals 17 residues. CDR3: CASSDPTKRGPNNEQFF. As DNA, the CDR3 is TGTGCCAGCAGCGATCCCACTAAGCGGGGACCTAACAATGAGCAGTTCTTC.

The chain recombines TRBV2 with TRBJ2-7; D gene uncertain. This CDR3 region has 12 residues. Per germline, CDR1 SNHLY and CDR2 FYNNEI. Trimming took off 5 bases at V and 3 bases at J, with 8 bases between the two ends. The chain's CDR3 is CASSPWGYEQYF. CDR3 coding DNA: TGTGCCAGCAGTCCCTGGGGCTACGAGCAGTACTTC.

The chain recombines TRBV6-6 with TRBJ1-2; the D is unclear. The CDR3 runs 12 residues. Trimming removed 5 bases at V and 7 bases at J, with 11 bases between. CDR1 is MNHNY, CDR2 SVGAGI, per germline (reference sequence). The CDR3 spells CASSPLGSGYTF. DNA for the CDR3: TGTGCCAGCAGTCCACTGGGCTCTGGCTACACCTTC.

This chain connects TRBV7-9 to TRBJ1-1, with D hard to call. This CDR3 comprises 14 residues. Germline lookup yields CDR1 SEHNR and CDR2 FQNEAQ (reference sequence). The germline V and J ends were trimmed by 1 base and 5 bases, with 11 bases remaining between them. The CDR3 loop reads CASSLDSSITEAFF. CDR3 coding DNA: TGTGCCAGCAGCTTAGACAGTAGTATAACTGAAGCTTTCTTT.